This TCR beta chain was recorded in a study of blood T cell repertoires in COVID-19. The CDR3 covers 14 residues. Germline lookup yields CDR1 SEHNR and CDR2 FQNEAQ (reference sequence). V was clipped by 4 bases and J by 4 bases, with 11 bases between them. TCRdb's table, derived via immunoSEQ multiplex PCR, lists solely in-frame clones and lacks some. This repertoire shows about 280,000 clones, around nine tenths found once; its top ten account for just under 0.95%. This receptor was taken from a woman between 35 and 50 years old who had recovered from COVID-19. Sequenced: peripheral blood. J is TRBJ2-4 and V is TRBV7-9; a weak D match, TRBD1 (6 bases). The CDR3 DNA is TGTGCCAGCAGCTCCCCCGGGACAAAAAACATTCAGTACTTC. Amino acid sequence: CASSSPGTKNIQYF. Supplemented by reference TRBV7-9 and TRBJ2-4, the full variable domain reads DTGVSQNPRHKITKRGQNVTFRCDPISEHNRLYWYRQTLGQGPEFLTYFQNEAQLEKSRLLSDRFSAERPKGSFSTLEIQRTEQGDSAMYLCASSSPGTKNIQYFGAGTRLSVL.